Here is one T cell receptor (beta chain) with its context. Germline V gene lookup returns CDR1 MNHEY and CDR2 SMNVEV (reference sequence). The CDR3 consists of 18 residues. The V end lost 2 bases, the J end lost 0 bases, and 17 bases lay between the germline ends. This entry belongs to a study of blood T cell repertoires in COVID-19. Background on the study: There were acute and convalescent COVID-19 samples, and they came from the United States, Italy and Spain. Sources were T cells, B-cell-depleted T cells, or PBMCs; the material itself was cDNA or gDNA.

Two consecutive negative NP/OP PCR tests, clearance, or resolved symptoms defined Cohort 3 recovery. Per the original methods: For nucleated cells, counts were estimated from reference gene primer amplification. Clones were sequenced by immunoSEQ multiplex PCR, and TCRdb holds only the in-frame ones, with some missing. The V and J calls and clone size were taken over from that table, and D and trimming were inferred from the DNA. There are about 310,000 clones in the sample; roughly 90% occur only once, and about 9.4% lies in the top ten. The clonotype comes from a woman under 40 who had recovered from COVID-19. What was sequenced was PBMCs or T cells enriched from blood (not recorded which). The J gene is TRBJ1-5, the V gene TRBV27; a weak D match, TRBD1 (6 bases). The DNA of the CDR3 is TGTGCCAGCAGTTTAGGGGGCGGGCCCAGACTTAGCAATCAGCCCCAGCATTTT. The encoded protein is CASSLGGGPRLSNQPQHF.